This T cell receptor beta chain stems from a study of T-cell reconstitution after alpha-beta-depleted transplantation in children. This clonotype has ten or more counts. Trimming cost V 6 bases and J 8 bases, with 13 bases left between them. The CDR3 is 12 amino acids. CDR1 and CDR2 (germline): DFQATT, SNEGSKA (reference sequence). The TCRbeta library was prepared with unique molecular identifiers. TCRdb reprocessed the PCR reads via MiXCR and lists one record per CDR3 protein. Of hundreds of thousands of distinct CDR3 sequences in the sample, about an eighth were seen once. The sequencing here drew on PBMCs, taken from the stem cell graft. The chain has TRBV20-1 and TRBJ1-4; D call uncertain. This TCR was recovered from a human donor who donated a stem cell graft to a child with Fanconi anemia. The chain's CDR3 is CSAVGIGEKLFF. The CDR3 bases are TGCAGTGCCGTGGGTATAGGAGAAAAACTGTTTTTT.